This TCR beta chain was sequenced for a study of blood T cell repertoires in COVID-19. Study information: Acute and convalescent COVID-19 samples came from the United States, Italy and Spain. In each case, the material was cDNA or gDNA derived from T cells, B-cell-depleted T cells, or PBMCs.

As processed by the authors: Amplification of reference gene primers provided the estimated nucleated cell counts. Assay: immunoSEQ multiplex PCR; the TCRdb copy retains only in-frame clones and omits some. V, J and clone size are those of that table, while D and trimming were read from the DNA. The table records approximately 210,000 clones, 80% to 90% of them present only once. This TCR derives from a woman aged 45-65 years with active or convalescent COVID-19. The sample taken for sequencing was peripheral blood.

The CDR3 protein is CASSGHTEAFF. The CDR3 region has the DNA TGCGCCAGCAGTGGGCACACTGAAGCTTTCTTT. V is TRBV5-1 and J is TRBJ1-1; D gene ambiguous. This CDR3 contains 11 residues. V lost 5 bases and J lost 3, with 5 bases in between. CDR1 and CDR2 from the germline V gene are SGHRS and YFSETQ.